This TCR beta chain was sequenced in a study of blood T cell repertoires in COVID-19 (dated by TCRdb to 2019 to 2021). At the level of the whole study: Samples from collaborators originated in the United States, Italy and Spain and spanned both the acute and convalescent phases of COVID-19. The material from the prospective study consisted of cDNA or gDNA derived from T cells, B-cell-depleted T cells, or PBMCs. Deeply sampled blood TCRbeta repertoires from subjects exposed to, actively infected with, or recovered from COVID-19 were included in the dataset. The repertoires were made available in a free public database intended to serve as a resource for research on the immune response to SARS-CoV-2. The samples were drawn from the first 160 participants of the ongoing ImmuneRACE study and from 950 to 1,500 subjects provided by 6 global collaborators. Sample metadata almost always included a de-identified subject ID, COVID-19 status, age in years and sex. Where available, HLA class I and class II types were taken from metadata supplied by the sample provider and were not determined by assay-based typing. What the authors observed across the whole study: The amount of clinical and demographic metadata varied by source and participant and was provided uncurated.

The collaborating institutions used their own protocols to collect whole blood in K2EDTA tubes. Collaborator samples were shipped for TCRbeta analysis as frozen whole blood, isolated PBMCs, or DNA extracted from either sample type. About this clone itself: Its antigen specificity is not known. The junction and the germline gene differ at one end; a read error may be behind it.

In the germline V gene, CDR1 corresponds to MGHRA and CDR2 to YSYEKL. Reading from cysteine to phenylalanine, the CDR3 counts 15 amino acids. Kept here is only the CDR3 DNA, which spans 45 bases and is read in frame from base 1. TCRbeta CDR3 regions were amplified from genomic DNA by means of the immunoSEQ Assay, a bias-controlled multiplex PCR. In the authors' own workflow: The number of nucleated cells in each sample was estimated from the amplification of reference gene primers within the assay. To quantify the absolute abundance of each unique TCRbeta CDR3 rearrangement, sequence reads were collapsed and filtered. For each sample, productive Simpson clonality was calculated as the square root of Simpson's diversity index over productive rearrangements. The source is immuneACCESS, and TCRdb retained only in-frame sequences with V and J called. Part of the clones is not carried over; for the studies checked, unresolved V genes explain less than half of this, and the remainder is unexplained. For V, J and clone size, that table is used; D and trimming come from the DNA. The sample contains about 90,000 clones, around four fifths of them found a single time. 3% to 4% of the sample rests with the top ten.

The sequencing sample was made of peripheral blood. The chain uses TRBV4-1 and TRBJ1-2; 11 nucleotides in the junction match TRBD1. The receptor was isolated from a man aged 50-60 years with acute or convalescent COVID-19. The sequence in DNA is TGCGCCAGCAGCAAAGACCGGGACAGGGGGTATGGCTACACCTTC. It is translated as CASSKDRDRGYGYTF.